These 5 T cell receptor beta chains were sequenced from one sample in a study of chemoradiotherapy in HPV16-positive cancers. Clones were sequenced by immunoSEQ multiplex PCR, and TCRdb holds only the in-frame ones, with some missing. Of a few thousand clones listed, roughly 84% are singletons. The specimen comprised tumor tissue, sampled from a patient who underwent chemoradiotherapy. The receptors were sampled from a human donor with HPV-associated anogenital cancer.

DNA of the CDR3: TGTGCCAGCAGTCTGTTGGGAGGGATGAACACTGAAGCTTTCTTT. Protein sequence: CASSLLGGMNTEAFF. The rearrangement joins TRBV27 to TRBJ1-1; unclear D gene. This CDR3 region has 15 residues. V was shortened by 5 bases and J by 0 bases, with 13 bases between the two germline ends. CDR1 is MNHEY and CDR2 is SMNVEV in the germline V gene (reference sequence).

The rearrangement joins TRBV6-5 to TRBJ2-1, with TRBD2 matching 7 bases. V gave up 6 bases and J gave up 10 bases; unmatched junction bases: 3. CDR3 length: 11 residues. Germline-derived CDR1 and CDR2 are MNHEY and SVGAGI. CDR3 sequence reads: CASRGGREQFF. As DNA, the CDR3 is TGTGCCAGCAGGGGGGGGAGGGAGCAGTTCTTC.

The chain recombines TRBV27 with TRBJ1-5; no firm D call. Trimming left V 6 bases short and J 5 bases short, with 5 bases between. The length of the CDR3 is 11 residues. Germline values: CDR1 MNHEY, CDR2 SMNVEV (reference sequence). The chain's CDR3 is CASRSYQPQHF. The DNA of the CDR3 is TGTGCCAGCAGGTCATATCAGCCCCAGCATTTT.

The chain combines TRBV27 with TRBJ2-3; TRBD2 agrees at 7 bases. Per the germline V gene, CDR1 is MNHEY and CDR2 is SMNVEV (reference sequence). V lost 4 bases to trimming and J lost 4 bases; unmatched junction nucleotides: 5. This CDR3 has 14 residues. Here the CDR3 DNA reads TGTGCCAGCAGTTCCCGGGGGGAGGCAGATACGCAGTATTTT. This gives the protein CASSSRGEADTQYF.

This clone is a singleton in its sample. V is TRBV18 and J is TRBJ1-3; tentatively, D is TRBD1 (6 bases). Germline-derived CDR1 and CDR2 are KGHSH and LQKENI. V was clipped by 0 bases and J by 0 bases, with 12 bases between them. This CDR3 region has 17 residues. CDR3 amino acids: CASSPPNRDGSGNTIYF. The CDR3 bases are TGTGCCAGCTCACCACCTAACAGGGACGGCTCTGGAAACACCATATATTTT.